These 9 T cell receptor beta chains originate from one sample sequenced in a study of cytomegalovirus exposure and HLA in healthy donors. A multiplex PCR was run with 60 Vbeta primers and 13 Jbeta primers. Only in-frame clones appear in the TCRdb table, and some are missing; sequencing was by immunoSEQ multiplex PCR. Of some 180,000 clones in the sample, roughly 87% were seen once. The sequenced sample was PBMCs. These receptors originate from a girl under three years old in good health and CMV-seronegative.

The chain uses TRBV6-1 and TRBJ2-7; possibly TRBD2 for D (6 bases). CDR1 and CDR2 from the germline V gene are MNHNS and SASEGT. The CDR3 spans 15 residues. The V end was cut by 7 bases, the J end by 1 base, with 17 bases between. The CDR3 here is CASKAYSGGSYEQYF. CDR3 in DNA: TGTGCCAGCAAAGCCTATAGCGGCGGATCCTACGAGCAGTACTTC.

V and J are TRBV6-5 and TRBJ2-7, with 12 bases matching TRBD2. The CDR3 is made up of 15 amino acids. Germline CDR1 reads MNHEY; CDR2 reads SVGAGI. J was trimmed by 4 bases and V by 4 bases; bases with no gene match: 5. Here the CDR3 reads CASSSLAGGSYEQYF. CDR3 nucleotide sequence: TGTGCCAGCAGTTCGCTAGCGGGAGGGAGTTACGAGCAGTACTTC.

The chain is built from TRBV6-5 and TRBJ1-2; TRBD1 agrees at 8 bases. CDR3 size: 16 residues. The V and J ends lost 2 bases and 3 bases, in that order; junction bases with no gene match: 8. Germline assignment: CDR1 MNHEY and CDR2 SVGAGI. The CDR3 spells CASSYQRDRSDYGYTF. The CDR3 DNA sequence: TGTGCCAGCAGTTACCAACGGGACAGGAGCGACTATGGCTACACCTTC.

This clone has just a few counts. The chain recombines TRBV15 with TRBJ2-1, with 12 bases lining up with TRBD2. J was trimmed by 7 bases and V by 8 bases; bases with no gene match: 9. From germline, CDR1 is LNHNV and CDR2 YYDKDF (reference sequence). The CDR3 length is 15 residues. CDR3 residues: CATRTTSGSRNEQFF. In nucleotides, the CDR3 is TGTGCCACCCGGACGACTAGCGGGAGCAGGAATGAGCAGTTCTTC.

The gene calls are TRBV4-1 and TRBJ1-3; a weak D match, TRBD1 (5 bases). With 4 bases removed from V and 0 bases from J, the gap between germline ends came to 19 bases. The germline gives CDR1 MGHRA, CDR2 YSYEKL. This CDR3 is built from 18 residues. The CDR3 region has the DNA TGCGCCAGCAGCCTCGCTTTGACCACAGGTCGCTCTGGAAACACCATATATTTT. It is translated as CASSLALTTGRSGNTIYF.

This chain joins TRBV12-5 and TRBJ2-2; 8 nucleotides line up with TRBD1. Germline V gene data show CDR1 as LGHNT and CDR2 as FRNRAP. The trim removed 6 bases at V and 6 bases at J, leaving 9 bases unmatched. The length of the CDR3 is 15 residues. In nucleotides, the CDR3 is TGTGCTAGTGGCCTTTGGACAGGGAAGGCCGGGGAGCTGTTTTTT. Amino acid sequence: CASGLWTGKAGELFF.

The rearrangement links TRBV12-5 to TRBJ1-5, with D possibly TRBD1 on 6 matching bases. The germline CDR1 and CDR2 sequences are LGHNT and FRNRAP. Trimming cost V 1 base and J 7 bases, with 11 bases left between them. The CDR3 is 14 amino acids. The CDR3 protein is CASGLGEGDQPQHF. Written as DNA, the CDR3 is TGTGCTAGTGGTTTGGGAGAGGGGGACCAGCCCCAGCATTTT.

J is TRBJ1-2 and V is TRBV19; 7 nucleotides align to TRBD1. V trimming: 6 bases; J trimming: 6 bases; junction bases outside the gene matches: 10. The length of the CDR3 is 14 residues. Germline V CDR1 and CDR2: LNHDA, SQIVND (reference sequence). The CDR3 reads CASSIPYGTDGYTF. The DNA of the CDR3 is TGTGCCAGTAGCATTCCTTACGGGACAGATGGCTACACCTTC. Full variable domain (remainder filled in from reference TRBV19 and TRBJ1-2): DGGITQSPKYLFRKEGQNVTLSCEQNLNHDAMYWYRQDPGQGLRLIYYSQIVNDFQKGDIAEGYSVSREKKESFPLTVTSAQKNPTAFYLCASSIPYGTDGYTFGSGTRLTVV.

The CDR3 bases are TGTGCCAGCTCACCGACGTTGAGCGATGAAAAACTGTTTTTT. Translation: CASSPTLSDEKLFF. The chain combines TRBV18 with TRBJ1-4, with D uncertain. Trimming took 3 bases from V and 6 from J, leaving 11 bases between them. Germline V lookup: CDR1 KGHSH, CDR2 LQKENI. The CDR3 spans 14 residues.